Here is one T cell receptor beta chain with its context. Its specific antigen is unknown. The sample holds no much larger clone one base away, and base qualities are not on file. This sample is drawn from a study of cytomegalovirus exposure and HLA in healthy donors (dated by TCRdb to the late 2010s). For the study in its entirety: An earlier analysis of 550 to 700 of the donors reported 276 Gb of sequence data and roughly 110 million unique TCR beta sequences from about 180 million T cells. The aim of the study was to test whether cataloging public T cell receptors could identify signatures of past pathogen exposure. Typing coverage differed by locus: A, B, C, DRB1 and DQB1 were typed in roughly 620-630 donors, DQA1 in 522, DPA1 in around 580, and DPB1 in 400 to 480. In an earlier analysis of 587 of the donors, high-throughput TCR beta sequencing was used to judge whether each TCR beta V gene segment behaved as functional or pseudogenic. Rather than drawing on any new phenotypic data, the later analysis identified candidate immune exposures from TCR beta sequences and the way those sequences occurred across donors. HLA typing included class I and class II loci at four-digit resolution. On average, roughly 240,000 unique TCR beta nucleotide sequences were sequenced per donor among a few hundred genotyped donors of the cohort, with 15% to 20% of those sequences being non-productive. To predict cytomegalovirus infection status, the study combined high-throughput TCR immunosequencing, statistical association of individual TCRs with disease status, and machine learning. An early release covering roughly 600 HLA-typed donors comprised about 290 gigabases of sequencing data and around 80 million unique TCR sequences. Donor age, sex, ethnicity and CMV serostatus were compiled alongside the repertoire data. Along with the approximately 670-subject first cohort, a separate validation cohort of over a hundred different subjects was used. Using immunosequencing, the study profiled T cell repertoires from around 670 subjects and related those repertoires to cytomegalovirus serostatus. A later analysis re-analyzed previously published TCR beta repertoires from roughly 600 donors and added high-resolution HLA genotyping to study TCR occurrence patterns. A later genetic analysis took genome-wide SNP genotypes for about 55% of the 666 donors and used that subset as a discovery cohort. All discovery cohort repertoires had been generated using a single sequencing platform. Among the roughly 390 genotyped donors, around 79% belonged to the genetic ancestry cluster associated with self-reported Caucasian donors. Because of strong linkage in the cohort, four or five DR-DQ haplotypes were treated as single units for association and clustering. Paper-wide results and their limitations: Broadly in line with IMGT annotations, most TCR beta V segments showed up in productive rearrangements about 90% or about 30% of the time in an earlier analysis of several hundred of the donors. In a later analysis, HLA-associated TCR beta chains showed more clonal expansion and lower generation probabilities than non-associated chains that were equally common. In a later genetic analysis, a missense DCLRE1C variant was associated with V-gene and J-gene trimming of TCR beta chains, and the association was replicated in an independent cohort. Three of the identified cytomegalovirus-associated TCR beta chains were confirmed in vitro to be specific for cytomegalovirus antigens. According to a later genetic analysis, donors in an Asian-associated ancestry cluster had fewer N-insertions in productive TCRs than the approximately 650-donor mean. According to a later analysis, TCR association rates differed among HLA loci, with DRB1 alleles showing the most associated TCRs and HLA-C alleles showing the fewest. Because counts were too low, roughly 16 rarely observed V segments, including chromosome 9 orphons, were left out of the earlier analysis of some 600 of the donors. Most TCR sequences were seen in very few donors, while some public TCRs were found in many individuals. In a later analysis, most CMV-associated TCR beta chains were found to appear HLA-restricted, with HLA associations seemingly driven largely by CMV exposure. Only TCR beta chains were sequenced in this cohort, and the absence of alpha or paired-chain data limited detectable features. A group of highly shared sequence variants was considered likely to be a technical artifact of the sequencing pipeline. According to a later analysis, parvovirus B19, influenza, CMV and Epstein-Barr virus appeared linked to several top co-occurrence clusters. Linkage disequilibrium might explain the correlated functional status among segregating V segments, but an unknown experimental factor could not be ruled out. The study listed 170 or so TCR beta chains as associated with cytomegalovirus. The classifier was reported to diagnose cytomegalovirus status with high specificity and sensitivity in both the original cohort and the validation cohort. According to the authors, the approach could potentially be generalized to other disease states and immunological phenotypes. Some IMGT-functional V segments, including TRBV6-2 and TRBV6-3, could not be told apart with the 87-base-pair reads, so those segments were excluded. HLA typing was unavailable for some donors at each locus, so association tests used only the typed subset. A later analysis associated 16,951 TCR beta sequences with specific HLA alleles at a false discovery rate of 0.05. A further reported finding was that TCR beta sequences accurately predicted the HLA-A and HLA-B alleles for most subjects in the first cohort. The presence/absence analyses assumed that sequencing depth was roughly uniform across donors, and that assumption may not be true. Immune exposure information for the cohort was limited to CMV serostatus. Strong co-occurrence of HLA alleles, especially DR and DQ, made assigning TCR associations to individual alleles difficult.

Trimming at the junction amounts to 7 bases on V and 0 bases on J, and the germline ends lie 13 bases apart. The CDR3 spans 14 residues, from the cysteine through the phenylalanine. CDR3 DNA only is kept here, 42 bases in frame from base 1. As encoded in the germline V gene, CDR1 is MNHNS while CDR2 is SASEGT. Library creation used the immunoSEQ multiplex PCR assay. For the multiplex PCR, a mixture combining 60 forward primers for TCR Vbeta segments and 13 reverse primers for TCR Jbeta segments was used. Amplification of the CDR3 region of rearranged TCR beta genes was performed with a multiplex PCR assay on genomic DNA. Amplified TCR beta libraries were sequenced as 87-base-pair reads on the Illumina HiSeq System. The authors processed their data as follows. In a later analysis, 80 million or so unique TCR beta chains were counted across the approximately 640 repertoires, and some 10 million of these chains were shared by at least two donors. To remove PCR and sequencing errors, raw reads were error-corrected and collapsed into unique sequences using a nearest-neighbor algorithm that merged closely related sequences. Alignment of CDR3 sequences to IMGT reference sequences was used to assign V, D and J gene segments. For a sequence to be retained, at least a six-nucleotide match to both a V gene segment and a J gene segment was required. Rearrangements were called productive when the CDR3 lacked stop codons and stayed in frame with V and J; all others were non-productive. Following IMGT convention, CDR3 was defined as the stretch from the second conserved V-encoded cysteine to the conserved J-encoded phenylalanine. The earlier analysis of about 590 of the donors excluded sequences that lacked an unambiguous match to a single V gene segment. An earlier analysis of 587 of the donors called V segments functional above 56.7% productive rearrangements and segregating when the between-donor standard deviation exceeded 5%. To diagnose cytomegalovirus status from the catalog of TCR beta chain sequences, a statistical classification framework was built. In a later analysis, V and J genes were assigned by comparing TCR nucleotide sequences against IMGT/GENE-DB human TR gene sequences. Using the TCRdist pipeline, a later analysis assigned CDR3 sequences along with most-parsimonious VDJ recombination scenarios. A later analysis defined each TCR beta chain by its CDR3 amino acid sequence plus V-gene family, and excluded reads lacking a unique V-gene family. As a way to deal with suspected cross-contamination and a sequencing artifact, a later analysis dropped approximately 590 nucleotide sequences that were highly shared and had low generation probability. In a later analysis, a clonal expansion index was calculated for each public chain from normalized within-repertoire ranks of inferred template counts. In a later analysis, generation probabilities were computed with a VDJ recombination model fitted to out-of-frame rearrangements, and the resulting probabilities were checked against IGoR. In a later analysis, hypergeometric tests were used to score TCR-TCR, TCR-HLA and TCR-CMV co-occurrence, with a repertoire-size bias correction applied to TCR pairs. False discovery rates were estimated in a later analysis by permuting HLA or CMV assignments 20 times. In a later analysis, co-occurring TCRs were grouped using DBSCAN, with TCRdist sequence similarity added in when clustering inside HLA-allele-positive subsets. Repertoires with fewer than 30,000 or more than 120,000 public chains, plus five repertoires with anomalous nucleotide sharing, were excluded from co-occurrence clustering. What TCRdb holds here is the immuneACCESS table cut down to in-frame rearrangements. Part of the clones is not present; checked against another copy, under half of the missing clones reflect an unresolved V gene, and the others are unexplained. That table furnishes V, J and clone size, whereas the DNA furnished D and trimming. Present in this sample are under 150,000 clones, about 72% of which were seen just once. The ten largest make up less than 2% of the sample.

The cohort consisted of some 730 healthy bone marrow donors. All cohort members were sampled while nominally healthy, although unrecorded immune exposures were likely present. The donor tested CMV seropositive, placing the donor among the roughly 300 seropositive members of the cohort. Every donor gave a peripheral blood sample, and the peripheral blood mononuclear cells from that sample were used for TCR beta sequencing. The Qiagen DNeasy Blood Extraction Kit was used to extract genomic DNA from the blood cell samples. In this chain, TRBV6-1 is recombined with TRBJ2-7, and possibly TRBD1, on 5 matching bases. The source is a man aged 25-40 years in good health and CMV-seropositive. Material: PBMCs. The nucleotide sequence is given as TGTGCCAGCACCATCCAGGGCTTCTCCTACGAGCAGTACTTC. It is translated as CASTIQGFSYEQYF.